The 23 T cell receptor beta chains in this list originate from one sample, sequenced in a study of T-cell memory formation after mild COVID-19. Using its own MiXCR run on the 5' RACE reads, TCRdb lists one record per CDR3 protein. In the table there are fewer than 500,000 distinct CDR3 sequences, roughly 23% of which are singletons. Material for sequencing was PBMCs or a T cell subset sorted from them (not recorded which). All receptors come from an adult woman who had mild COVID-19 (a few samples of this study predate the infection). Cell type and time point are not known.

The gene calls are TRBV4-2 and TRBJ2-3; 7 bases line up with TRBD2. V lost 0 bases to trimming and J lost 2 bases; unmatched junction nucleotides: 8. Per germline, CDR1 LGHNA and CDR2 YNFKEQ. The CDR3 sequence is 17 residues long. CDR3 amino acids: CASSQEGPTSDTDTQYF. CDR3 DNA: TGTGCCAGCAGCCAAGAAGGCCCCACTAGCGACACAGATACGCAGTATTTT.

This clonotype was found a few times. The CDR3 DNA is TGTGCCAGCAGCCAAGTCGTGAGCTTTCCTTACAATGAGCAGTTCTTC. Protein: CASSQVVSFPYNEQFF. The chain recombines TRBV14 with TRBJ2-1; D ambiguous. Trimming took 1 base from V and 4 from J, leaving 14 bases between them. CDR3 length equals 16 residues. Per the germline V gene, CDR1 is SGHDN and CDR2 is FVKESK.

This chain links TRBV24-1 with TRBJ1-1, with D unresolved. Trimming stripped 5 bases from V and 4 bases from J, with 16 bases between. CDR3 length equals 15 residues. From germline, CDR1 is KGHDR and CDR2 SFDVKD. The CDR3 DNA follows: TGTGCCACCAGTGTAGGAGGAGGGTTGAGCACTGAAGCTTTCTTT. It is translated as CATSVGGGLSTEAFF.

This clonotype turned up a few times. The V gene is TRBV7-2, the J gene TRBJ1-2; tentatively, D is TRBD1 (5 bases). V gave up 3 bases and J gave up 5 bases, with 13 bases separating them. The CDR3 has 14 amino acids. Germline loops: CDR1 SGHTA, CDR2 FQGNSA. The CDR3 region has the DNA TGTGCCAGCAGCTTGGGCGGGCAGGGTTATGGCTACACCTTC. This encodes CASSLGGQGYGYTF.

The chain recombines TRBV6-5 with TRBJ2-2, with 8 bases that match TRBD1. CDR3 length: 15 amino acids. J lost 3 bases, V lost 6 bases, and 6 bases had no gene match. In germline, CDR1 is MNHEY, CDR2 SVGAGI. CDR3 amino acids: CASSHRGYDTGELFF. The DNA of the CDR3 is TGTGCCAGCAGCCACAGGGGGTATGACACCGGGGAGCTGTTTTTT.

CDR3 loop: CASSPPGFFDSYEQYF. CDR3 nucleotide sequence: TGTGCCAGCAGCCCGCCTGGGTTTTTCGACTCCTACGAGCAGTACTTC. The chain recombines TRBV3-1 with TRBJ2-7; D call uncertain. CDR1 and CDR2 (germline): LGHDT, YNNKEL (reference sequence). The CDR3 spans 16 residues. The V end was cut by 4 bases, the J end by 0 bases, with 16 bases between.

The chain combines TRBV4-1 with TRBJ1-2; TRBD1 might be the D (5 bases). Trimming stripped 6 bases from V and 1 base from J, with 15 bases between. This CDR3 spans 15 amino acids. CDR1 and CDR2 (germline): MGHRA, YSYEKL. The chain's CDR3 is CASRHKTDSNYGYTF. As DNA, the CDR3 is TGCGCCAGCAGACATAAGACCGACAGTAACTATGGCTACACCTTC.

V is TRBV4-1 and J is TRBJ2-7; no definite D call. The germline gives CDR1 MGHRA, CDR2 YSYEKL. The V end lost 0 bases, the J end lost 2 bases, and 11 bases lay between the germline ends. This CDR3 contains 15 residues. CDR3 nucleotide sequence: TGCGCCAGCAGCCAAGATCTGGGTGAACCCTACGAGCAGTACTTC. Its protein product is CASSQDLGEPYEQYF.

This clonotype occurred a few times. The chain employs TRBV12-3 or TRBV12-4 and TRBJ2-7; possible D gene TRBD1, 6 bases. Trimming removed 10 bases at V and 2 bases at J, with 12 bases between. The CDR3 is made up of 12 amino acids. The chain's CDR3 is CAIGTPTYEQYF. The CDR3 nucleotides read TGTGCCATCGGGACACCGACCTACGAGCAGTACTTC.

Here the CDR3 DNA reads TGCGCCAGCAGCCATAGCAGGAAGGCGCTCACAGATACGCAGTATTTT. Amino acid sequence: CASSHSRKALTDTQYF. V gene TRBV4-3 combines with J gene TRBJ2-3; D is unclear. Trimming left V 3 bases short and J 2 bases short, with 15 bases between. The CDR3 is made up of 16 amino acids. Germline-derived CDR1 and CDR2 are LGHNA and YSLEER.

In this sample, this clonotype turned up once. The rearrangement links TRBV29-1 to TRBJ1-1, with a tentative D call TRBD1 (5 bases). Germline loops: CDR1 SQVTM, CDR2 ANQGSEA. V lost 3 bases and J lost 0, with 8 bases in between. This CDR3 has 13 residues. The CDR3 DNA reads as TGCAGCGTTGATCGGGGGGTGAACACTGAAGCTTTCTTT. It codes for CSVDRGVNTEAFF. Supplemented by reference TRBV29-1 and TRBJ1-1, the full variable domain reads SAVISQKPSRDICQRGTSLTIQCQVDSQVTMMFWYRQQPGQSLTLIATANQGSEATYESGFVIDKFPISRPNLTFSTLTVSNMSPEDSSIYLCSVDRGVNTEAFFGQGTRLTVV.

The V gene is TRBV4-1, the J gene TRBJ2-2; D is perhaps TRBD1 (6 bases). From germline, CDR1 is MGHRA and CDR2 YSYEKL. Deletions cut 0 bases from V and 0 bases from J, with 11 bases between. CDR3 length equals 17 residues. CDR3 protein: CASSQESRGSNTGELFF. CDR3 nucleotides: TGCGCCAGCAGCCAAGAATCCAGGGGATCGAACACCGGGGAGCTGTTTTTT.

CDR3 in amino acids: CASSFRRGSNEKLFF. For the CDR3, the DNA is TGTGCCAGCAGTTTCCGTAGGGGCAGTAATGAAAAACTGTTTTTT. This chain links TRBV27 with TRBJ1-4; tentatively, D is TRBD1 (5 bases). The V and J ends lost 3 bases and 4 bases respectively, with 12 bases between them. This CDR3 has 15 amino acids. Germline V gene sequence: CDR1 MNHEY, CDR2 SMNVEV (reference sequence).

CDR3 nucleotide sequence: TGTGCCAGCAGCCCACCCCTAGCGGGAGCAACCGGGGAGCTGTTTTTT. Translation: CASSPPLAGATGELFF. The rearrangement joins TRBV9 to TRBJ2-2, with TRBD2 identical over 10 bases. With 4 bases clipped from V and 5 bases from J, the junction kept 8 bases outside the gene matches. The CDR3 spans 16 residues. Germline V gene lookup returns CDR1 SGDLS and CDR2 YYNGEE.

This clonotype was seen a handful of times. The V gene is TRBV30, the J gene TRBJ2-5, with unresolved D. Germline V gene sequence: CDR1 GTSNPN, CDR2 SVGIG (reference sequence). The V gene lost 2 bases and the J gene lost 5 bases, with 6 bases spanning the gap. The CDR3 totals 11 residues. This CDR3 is CAWSSPETQYF. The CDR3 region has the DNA TGTGCCTGGAGTAGTCCTGAGACCCAGTACTTC.

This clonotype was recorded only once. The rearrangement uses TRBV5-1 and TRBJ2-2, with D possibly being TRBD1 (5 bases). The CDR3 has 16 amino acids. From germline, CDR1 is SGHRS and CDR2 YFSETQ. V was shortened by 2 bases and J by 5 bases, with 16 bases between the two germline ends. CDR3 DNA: TGCGCCAGCAGCTTCAGGGCAGGAACGATAACCGGGGAGCTGTTTTTT. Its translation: CASSFRAGTITGELFF.

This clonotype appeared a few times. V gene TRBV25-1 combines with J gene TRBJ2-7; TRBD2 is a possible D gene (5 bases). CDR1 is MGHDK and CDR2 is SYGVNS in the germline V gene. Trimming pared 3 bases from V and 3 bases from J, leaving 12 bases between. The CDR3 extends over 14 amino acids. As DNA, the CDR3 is TGTGCCAGCAGTGACGGACTCCTAAACTACGAGCAGTACTTC. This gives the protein CASSDGLLNYEQYF.

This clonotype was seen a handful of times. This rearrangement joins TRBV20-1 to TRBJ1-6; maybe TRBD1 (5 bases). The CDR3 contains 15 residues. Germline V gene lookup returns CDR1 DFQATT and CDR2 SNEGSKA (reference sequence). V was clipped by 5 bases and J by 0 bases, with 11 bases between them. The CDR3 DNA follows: TGCAGTGCTTTGACAGCGAGCTCCTATAATTCACCCCTCCACTTT. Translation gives CSALTASSYNSPLHF.

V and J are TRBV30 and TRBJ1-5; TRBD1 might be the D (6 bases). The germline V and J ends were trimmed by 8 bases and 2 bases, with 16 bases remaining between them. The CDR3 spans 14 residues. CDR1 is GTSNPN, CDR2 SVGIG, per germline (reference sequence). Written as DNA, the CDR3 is TGTGCCGGTTCCTGGGGGGCTGGCAATCAGCCCCAGCATTTT. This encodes CAGSWGAGNQPQHF.

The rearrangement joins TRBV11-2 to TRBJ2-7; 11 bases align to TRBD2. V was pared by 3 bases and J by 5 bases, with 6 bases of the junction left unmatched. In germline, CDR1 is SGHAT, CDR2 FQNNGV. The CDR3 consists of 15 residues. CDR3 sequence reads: CASSFQLAGVNEQYF. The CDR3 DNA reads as TGTGCCAGCAGCTTTCAACTAGCGGGAGTAAACGAGCAGTACTTC.

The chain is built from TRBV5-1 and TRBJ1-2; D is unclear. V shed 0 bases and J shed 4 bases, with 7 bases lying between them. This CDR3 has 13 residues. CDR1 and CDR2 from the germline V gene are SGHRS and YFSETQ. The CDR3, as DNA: TGCGCCAGCAGCTTGGAACGGAGCTATGGCTACACCTTC. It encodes CASSLERSYGYTF.

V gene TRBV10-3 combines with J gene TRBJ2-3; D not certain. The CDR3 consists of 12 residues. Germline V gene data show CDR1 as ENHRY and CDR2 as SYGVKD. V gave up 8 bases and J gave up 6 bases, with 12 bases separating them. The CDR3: CAIGSPLDTQYF. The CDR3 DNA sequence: TGTGCCATCGGGTCCCCTTTGGATACGCAGTATTTT.

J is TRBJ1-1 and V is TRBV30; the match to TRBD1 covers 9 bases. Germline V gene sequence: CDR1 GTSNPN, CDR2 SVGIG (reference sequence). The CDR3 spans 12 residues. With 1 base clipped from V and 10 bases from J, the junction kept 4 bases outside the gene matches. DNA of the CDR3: TGTGCCTGGAGTGAGCCGGGACAGGGAGCTTTCTTT. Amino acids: CAWSEPGQGAFF.